The 18 T cell receptor beta chains reported below all come from one sample, sequenced in a study of cytomegalovirus exposure and HLA in healthy donors. PCR involved 60 Vbeta and 13 Jbeta primers. Method: immunoSEQ multiplex PCR; TCRdb's copy keeps in-frame clones and lacks some. In the table there are 180,000 or so clones, around nine tenths of which are singletons. Sequencing was done on a sample of PBMCs. The receptor set was obtained from a woman in her twenties or thirties in good health and CMV-seronegative.

This rearrangement joins TRBV5-4 to TRBJ1-1; D is uncertain. V was trimmed by 2 bases and J by 3 bases, leaving 8 bases between them. Germline V gene lookup returns CDR1 SGHNT and CDR2 YYREEE (reference sequence). This CDR3 is 13 amino acids long. CDR3 amino acids: CASSFGRDTEAFF. For the CDR3, the DNA is TGTGCCAGCAGCTTCGGGCGGGACACTGAAGCTTTCTTT.

This chain uses TRBV19 with TRBJ1-1; TRBD1 matches 9 bases. This CDR3 has 15 amino acids. The V gene end was trimmed by 5 bases and the J gene end by 3 bases; junction bases not matched to a gene: 7. Germline V gives CDR1 LNHDA, CDR2 SQIVND (reference sequence). CDR3 sequence: CASSWGRQGDTEAFF. CDR3 coding DNA: TGTGCCAGTAGTTGGGGACGACAGGGGGACACTGAAGCTTTCTTT.

This chain joins TRBV7-9 and TRBJ1-1; 7 bases are a match to TRBD1. The CDR3 runs 15 residues. Germline CDR1 and CDR2: SEHNR and FQNEAQ (reference sequence). V lost 5 bases, J lost 7 bases, and 13 bases stayed unmatched. The CDR3 sequence is CASSVTRGSGGEAFF. CDR3 DNA: TGTGCCAGCAGCGTAACCAGGGGGTCCGGGGGTGAAGCTTTCTTT.

The chain combines TRBV27 with TRBJ2-3, with 12 bases that match TRBD2. The length of the CDR3 is 15 residues. V lost 4 bases and J lost 6; bases outside the gene matches: 5. Looked up from germline, CDR1 is MNHEY and CDR2 is SMNVEV (reference sequence). For the CDR3, the DNA is TGTGCCAGCAGTTCACTAGCGGGAGGAAGGGATACGCAGTATTTT. It yields the protein CASSSLAGGRDTQYF.

The gene calls are TRBV11-2 and TRBJ2-5; weak D call: TRBD1 (7 bases). Germline CDR1 reads SGHAT; CDR2 reads FQNNGV. This CDR3 is built from 16 residues. V shed 3 bases and J shed 5 bases, with 19 bases lying between them. CDR3 sequence (DNA): TGTGCCAGCAGCTTCCTCCCAGGGGGGTTTGGCGAGACCCAGTACTTC. Translation: CASSFLPGGFGETQYF. The variable domain in full, completed from reference TRBV11-2 and TRBJ2-5, reads EAGVAQSPRYKIIEKRQSVAFWCNPISGHATLYWYQQILGQGPKLLIQFQNNGVVDDSQLPKDRFSAERLKGVDSTLKIQPAKLEDSAVYLCASSFLPGGFGETQYFGPGTRLLVL.

This clone came up a few times. The rearrangement joins TRBV11-2 to TRBJ2-6; perhaps TRBD2 as D (6 bases). The germline gives CDR1 SGHAT, CDR2 FQNNGV. Trimming removed 1 base from V and 0 bases from J, with 10 bases in between. The CDR3 spans 17 residues. The CDR3 bases are TGTGCCAGCAGCTTAGCGGGGGTGAACTCTGGGGCCAACGTCCTGACTTTC. It is translated as CASSLAGVNSGANVLTF.

The genes are TRBV5-4 and TRBJ2-5; D remains unclear. The V end lost 0 bases, the J end lost 3 bases, and 6 bases lay between the germline ends. Germline loops: CDR1 SGHNT, CDR2 YYREEE (reference sequence). This CDR3 is 13 amino acids long. The CDR3 sequence: CASSLAYEETQYF. The CDR3 DNA reads TGTGCCAGCAGCTTGGCCTACGAAGAGACCCAGTACTTC.

This clone appeared once. The V gene is TRBV5-6, the J gene TRBJ1-1; the D gene is possibly TRBD1 (6 bases). The V end was cut by 0 bases, the J end by 7 bases, with 16 bases between. The V gene's germline CDR1 is SGHDT and CDR2 YYEEEE. This CDR3 spans 15 amino acids. CDR3 loop: CASSLGFGQLREAFF. The CDR3 coding sequence is TGTGCCAGCAGCTTGGGTTTTGGACAGCTCCGTGAAGCTTTCTTT.

This chain links TRBV2 with TRBJ1-2, with D maybe TRBD1 (5 bases). Trimming cost V 6 bases and J 9 bases, with 8 bases left between them. CDR3 length: 10 residues. Germline CDR1 is SNHLY and CDR2 is FYNNEI. The CDR3 reads CASRAGSYTF. The CDR3 DNA sequence: TGTGCCAGCAGAGCAGGGAGCTACACCTTC.

This rearrangement joins TRBV5-8 to TRBJ2-5; 10 bases align to TRBD1. The junction had 9 bases not matched to a gene; V was cut back by 5 bases and J by 5 bases. This CDR3 has 15 residues. From germline, CDR1 is SGHTS and CDR2 YDEGEE. Written as DNA, the CDR3 is TGTGCCAGCAGTTCGGGGACAGGGGCCGGGGAGACCCAGTACTTC. Its protein product is CASSSGTGAGETQYF.

In its sample, this clone was seen once. CDR3 protein: CASSRELSYNEQFF. For the CDR3, the DNA is TGTGCCAGCAGCCGGGAGCTATCCTACAATGAGCAGTTCTTC. The genes are TRBV4-2 and TRBJ2-1; D is possibly TRBD2 (5 bases). CDR1 and CDR2 from the germline V gene are LGHNA and YNFKEQ. V was shortened by 4 bases and J by 1 base, with 8 bases between the two germline ends. The CDR3 consists of 14 residues.

The V call is TRBV5-5, the J call TRBJ1-1; D unclear. This CDR3 has 15 residues. V was cut by 1 base and J by 0 bases, with 10 bases left in between. The germline V gene encodes CDR1 SGHKS and CDR2 YYEKEE (reference sequence). CDR3 DNA: TGTGCCAGCAGCTTGCTCGTCAGTGTGAACACTGAAGCTTTCTTT. Amino acids: CASSLLVSVNTEAFF.

This rearrangement joins TRBV23-1 to TRBJ2-1; D is ambiguous. TRBV23-1 is recorded as an ORF, its role being uncertain. CDR3 length: 13 residues. Trimming left V 4 bases short and J 10 bases short, with 14 bases between. The CDR3 reads CASSRSGETEQFF. Here the CDR3 DNA reads TGCGCCAGCAGTCGAAGTGGCGAGACAGAGCAGTTCTTC.

V usage is TRBV19 and J usage is TRBJ1-3; the D is unclear. Germline V gene sequence: CDR1 LNHDA, CDR2 SQIVND (reference sequence). The CDR3 has 14 amino acids. With 7 bases removed from V and 0 bases from J, the gap between germline ends came to 10 bases. CDR3 sequence reads: CASKFQYSGNTIYF. In DNA form, the CDR3 reads TGTGCCAGTAAATTCCAGTACTCTGGAAACACCATATATTTT.

The genes are TRBV5-3 and TRBJ1-4, with no clear D. TRBV5-3 belongs to the ORF category, with a function that is uncertain. Trimming took 1 base from V and 8 from J, leaving 9 bases between them. CDR3 length: 13 residues. The chain's CDR3 is CARSLNPGEKLFF. In DNA, the CDR3 is TGTGCCAGAAGCTTGAATCCGGGGGAAAAACTGTTTTTT.

The V gene is TRBV2, the J gene TRBJ1-1; TRBD1 matches at 8 bases. V trimming: 6 bases; J trimming: 6 bases; junction bases outside the gene matches: 9. The CDR3 is made up of 14 amino acids. The germline gives CDR1 SNHLY, CDR2 FYNNEI. The CDR3 region is CASRTGQGRPEAFF. For the CDR3, the DNA is TGTGCCAGCAGAACTGGACAGGGTAGACCTGAAGCTTTCTTT.

V gene TRBV7-9 combines with J gene TRBJ1-1, with 7 nucleotides matching TRBD1. The germline CDR1 and CDR2 sequences are SEHNR and FQNEAQ (reference sequence). V lost 3 bases to trimming and J lost 5 bases; unmatched junction nucleotides: 3. This CDR3 spans 13 amino acids. CDR3 sequence (DNA): TGTGCCAGCAGCTTTGCAGGGGGAACTGAAGCTTTCTTT. This translates into CASSFAGGTEAFF. The whole variable domain, remainder taken from reference TRBV7-9 and TRBJ1-1, is DTGVSQNPRHKITKRGQNVTFRCDPISEHNRLYWYRQTLGQGPEFLTYFQNEAQLEKSRLLSDRFSAERPKGSFSTLEIQRTEQGDSAMYLCASSFAGGTEAFFGQGTRLTVV.

This clone occurred once. The chain has TRBV28 and TRBJ1-5; a possible D gene is TRBD1 (5 bases). The CDR3 covers 15 residues. Trimming removed 7 bases at V and 3 bases at J, with 16 bases between. Per germline, CDR1 MDHEN and CDR2 SYDVKM. The CDR3 bases are TGTGCCAGCACCTTGGGGGGGTGGGACAATCAGCCCCAGCATTTT. Translated, it gives CASTLGGWDNQPQHF.